A single sample gave rise to the 2 T cell receptor beta chains below, sequenced in a study of blood T cell repertoires in COVID-19. Generated by immunoSEQ multiplex PCR, the TCRdb table keeps only in-frame clones and is missing some. The sample consists of 190,000 or so clones, over 80% of them appearing once. The sample was peripheral blood. The receptors shown here come from a man between 60 and 75 years old with COVID-19, enrolled during active disease.

This chain connects TRBV3-1 (or the pseudogene TRBV3-2) to TRBJ1-4; 12 bases fit TRBD1. Germline CDR1 is LGHDT and CDR2 is YNNKEL (reference sequence). V dropped 3 bases and J dropped 5; count of bases not matched to a gene: 10. CDR3 size: 18 residues. CDR3 in DNA: TGTGCCAGCAGCCATTATACCGGGACAGGGGGCCGAAATGAAAAACTGTTTTTT. Its translation: CASSHYTGTGGRNEKLFF.

The V call is TRBV9, the J call TRBJ2-5, with TRBD2 identical over 10 bases. Trimming took 0 bases from V and 5 from J; bases not matched to a gene: 7. The CDR3 totals 16 residues. Germline V lookup: CDR1 SGDLS, CDR2 YYNGEE. The CDR3 region is CASSVGGAGGPETQYF. The CDR3 nucleotides read TGTGCCAGCAGCGTAGGGGGAGCGGGAGGGCCGGAGACCCAGTACTTC. Variable domain in full (rest from reference TRBV9 and TRBJ2-5): DSGVTQTPKHLITATGQRVTLRCSPRSGDLSVYWYQQSLDQGLQFLIQYYNGEERAKGNILERFSAQQFPDLHSELNLSSLELGDSALYFCASSVGGAGGPETQYFGPGTRLLVL.